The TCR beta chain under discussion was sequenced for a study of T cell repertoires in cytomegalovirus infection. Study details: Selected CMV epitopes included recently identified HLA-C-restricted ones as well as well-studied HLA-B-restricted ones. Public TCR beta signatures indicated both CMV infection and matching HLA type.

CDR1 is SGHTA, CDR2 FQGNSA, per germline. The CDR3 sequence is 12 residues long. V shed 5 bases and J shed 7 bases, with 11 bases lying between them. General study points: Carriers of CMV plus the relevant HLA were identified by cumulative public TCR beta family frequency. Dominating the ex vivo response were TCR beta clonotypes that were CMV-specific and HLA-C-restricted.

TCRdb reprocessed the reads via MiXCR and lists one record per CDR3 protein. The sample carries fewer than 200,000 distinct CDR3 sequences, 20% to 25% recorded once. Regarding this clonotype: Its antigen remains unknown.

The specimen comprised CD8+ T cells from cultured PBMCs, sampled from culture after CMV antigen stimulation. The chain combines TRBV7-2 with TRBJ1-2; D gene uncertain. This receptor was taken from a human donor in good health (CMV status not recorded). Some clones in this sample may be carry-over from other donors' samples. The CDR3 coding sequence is TGTGCCAGCAGCCCCCAGGAGGCTGGCTACACCTTC. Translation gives CASSPQEAGYTF.